Shown below are 15 T cell receptor beta chains from a single sample sequenced in a study of CD8 T cells in Susac syndrome. With random hexamers, about 0.5 to 1 ug RNA was reverse transcribed. TCRdb called the immunoSEQ multiplex PCR reads again in MiXCR, with one record for every CDR3 protein. The sample has roughly 200,000 distinct CDR3 sequences; more than 85% are singletons. Sequencing was carried out using CD4+ T cells from PBMCs. The receptors originated from a human donor with multiple sclerosis.

V is TRBV29-1 and J is TRBJ2-3; D is uncertain. Germline CDR1 and CDR2: SQVTM and ANQGSEA. V was clipped by 7 bases and J by 2 bases, with 10 bases between them. There are 12 residues in the CDR3. The CDR3, as DNA: TGCAGCGCCGTTCTAACCACAGATACGCAGTATTTT. Amino acid sequence: CSAVLTTDTQYF.

CDR3: CASSLSWELIGVYGYTF. In DNA, the CDR3 is TGTGCCAGCAGTTTATCATGGGAACTGATTGGGGTCTATGGCTACACCTTC. This chain connects TRBV12-3 or TRBV12-4 to TRBJ1-2; no reliable D call. This CDR3 comprises 17 residues. Trimming took off 2 bases at V and 4 bases at J, with 20 bases between the two ends.

The rearrangement links TRBV24-1 to TRBJ2-7, with D maybe TRBD2 (7 bases). This CDR3 spans 19 amino acids. The germline V gene has CDR1 KGHDR and CDR2 SFDVKD. The V and J ends lost 0 bases and 0 bases respectively, with 20 bases between them. The CDR3 region is CATSDLPGLPEDSSYEQYF. The CDR3 coding sequence is TGTGCCACCAGTGATTTGCCGGGACTACCAGAGGACAGCTCCTACGAGCAGTACTTC.

The chain combines TRBV28 with TRBJ2-4, with a weak D call TRBD1 (6 bases). V was shortened by 5 bases and J by 0 bases, with 17 bases between the two germline ends. The CDR3 covers 17 residues. Germline lookup yields CDR1 MDHEN and CDR2 SYDVKM. The CDR3 bases are TGTGCCAGCAGTCCCCGGGTTTGGGGACAAGCCAAAAACATTCAGTACTTC. Its translation is CASSPRVWGQAKNIQYF.

V is TRBV7-2 and J is TRBJ2-7; D is possibly TRBD1 (6 bases). Germline V gives CDR1 SGHTA, CDR2 FQGNSA. The CDR3 length is 14 residues. V dropped 0 bases and J dropped 3 bases, with 9 bases sitting between them. The CDR3 region is CASSLARQDYEQYF. CDR3 in DNA: TGTGCCAGCAGCTTAGCGAGACAGGACTACGAGCAGTACTTC.

The rearrangement links TRBV9 to TRBJ2-5; TRBD2 aligns across 7 bases. The CDR3 spans 17 residues. The J segment lost 7 bases and the V segment lost 0 bases, leaving 15 bases of the junction unmatched. CDR1 and CDR2 (germline): SGDLS, YYNGEE. CDR3 loop: CASSVERSGLDLGTQYF. The CDR3 DNA follows: TGTGCCAGCAGCGTAGAGCGGTCAGGACTAGACCTCGGGACCCAGTACTTC.

The V gene is TRBV27, the J gene TRBJ2-1; D gene ambiguous. The V gene lost 7 bases and the J gene lost 0 bases, with 10 bases spanning the gap. Germline values: CDR1 MNHEY, CDR2 SMNVEV (reference sequence). This CDR3 region has 14 residues. In DNA form, the CDR3 reads TGTGCCAGCACCAAGCAACACTCCTACAATGAGCAGTTCTTC. Amino acids: CASTKQHSYNEQFF.

J is TRBJ2-6 and V is TRBV7-9, with D unresolved. The V and J ends lost 4 bases and 6 bases respectively, with 13 bases between them. Germline CDR1 and CDR2: SEHNR and FQNEAQ (reference sequence). This CDR3 comprises 15 residues. This CDR3 is CASSSGRQVANVLTF. CDR3 DNA: TGTGCCAGCAGCTCCGGGCGGCAAGTGGCCAACGTCCTGACTTTC. The full variable domain, rest sourced from reference TRBV7-9 and TRBJ2-6, is DTGVSQNPRHKITKRGQNVTFRCDPISEHNRLYWYRQTLGQGPEFLTYFQNEAQLEKSRLLSDRFSAERPKGSFSTLEIQRTEQGDSAMYLCASSSGRQVANVLTFGAGSRLTVL.

This chain connects TRBV30 to TRBJ2-3; D remains ambiguous. CDR3 length: 11 amino acids. V was shortened by 1 base and J by 6 bases, with 5 bases between the two germline ends. In germline, CDR1 is GTSNPN, CDR2 SVGIG (reference sequence). CDR3 coding DNA: TGTGCCTGGAGTGCTATGGATACGCAGTATTTT. Encoded protein: CAWSAMDTQYF. Using reference TRBV30 and TRBJ2-3 for the parts outside the CDR3, the full variable domain is SQTIHQWPATLVQPVGSPLSLECTVEGTSNPNLYWYRQAAGRGLQLLFYSVGIGQISSEVPQNLSASRPQDRQFILSSKKLLLSDSGFYLCAWSAMDTQYFGPGTRLTVL.

The rearrangement links TRBV20-1 to TRBJ2-7; D gene unclear. The CDR3 is 13 amino acids. Germline loops: CDR1 DFQATT, CDR2 SNEGSKA (reference sequence). The V end was cut by 3 bases, the J end by 5 bases, with 14 bases between. CDR3 sequence reads: CSARIGGGNEQYF. The DNA for the CDR3 is TGCAGTGCTAGGATCGGTGGCGGAAACGAGCAGTACTTC.

The chain uses TRBV27 and TRBJ1-1; TRBD1 is a possible D gene (5 bases). The CDR3 covers 15 residues. The V gene's germline CDR1 is MNHEY and CDR2 SMNVEV (reference sequence). The V end was cut by 3 bases, the J end by 5 bases, with 16 bases between. CDR3 protein: CASSFVTETRTEAFF. The CDR3 DNA reads TGTGCCAGCAGTTTCGTGACAGAAACAAGGACTGAAGCTTTCTTT.

V usage is TRBV20-1 and J usage is TRBJ1-2; the D gene is possibly TRBD1 (6 bases). V lost 5 bases, J lost 4 bases, and 17 bases lay in between. CDR1 and CDR2 (germline): DFQATT, SNEGSKA (reference sequence). The CDR3 loop spans 14 amino acids. The CDR3 bases are TGCAGTGCTCCTGATGAGACAGGAAGCTATGGCTACACCTTC. Translated, it gives CSAPDETGSYGYTF.

In nucleotides, the CDR3 is TGTGCCATCAGTGACCGTCGACTTGAGCAGTTCTTC. Translated, it gives CAISDRRLEQFF. The chain couples TRBV10-3 to TRBJ2-1; D remains unclear. Trimming cost V 3 bases and J 9 bases, with 9 bases left between them. There are 12 residues in the CDR3. Germline-derived CDR1 and CDR2 are ENHRY and SYGVKD.

The chain recombines TRBV3-1 with TRBJ1-6; the D is unclear. Looked up from germline, CDR1 is LGHDT and CDR2 is YNNKEL (reference sequence). V lost 5 bases to trimming and J lost 14 bases, with 10 bases between them. This CDR3 has 11 residues. CDR3 DNA: TGTGCCAGCAGCATGGGAGGATCCCTCCACTTT. Translation: CASSMGGSLHF.

This chain joins TRBV29-1 and TRBJ1-1; unclear D gene. CDR1 and CDR2 (germline): SQVTM, ANQGSEA. Trimming removed 8 bases at V and 2 bases at J, with 12 bases between. This CDR3 has 12 residues. The DNA for the CDR3 is TGCAGCTCCGGCGGGGATAACACTGAAGCTTTCTTT. Encoded protein: CSSGGDNTEAFF.